The TCR beta chain described here comes from a study of T cell responses to AZD1222 COVID-19 vaccine. Findings of the study overall: Reportedly, close to half of spike-specific TCRs are directed against unmutated variant regions. The sample set comprised mostly white British donors with more females, and clonal diversity was possibly underestimated. Seropositive status at baseline applied to only 6 or 7 AZD1222 recipients. Repertoires in all cases were sampled only once the peak T cell response had passed.

A remark on this clone: Its antigen is undetermined.

Measured with immunoSEQ multiplex PCR; TCRdb has only the in-frame clones, and not every one. The table has about 150,000 clones, approximately 91% seen once. Per the germline V gene, CDR1 is LGHDT and CDR2 is YNNKEL (reference sequence). V gave up 3 bases and J gave up 4 bases, with 6 bases separating them. The CDR3 has 12 amino acids. The chain has TRBV3-1 (or the pseudogene TRBV3-2) and TRBJ1-2; the D is unclear. The sequenced sample was peripheral blood, obtained 28 days after the second dose of the MenACWY control vaccine. The clonotype was recovered from an adult who received the MenACWY meningococcal vaccine as a control. CDR3 in DNA: TGTGCCAGCAGCCAGAGAACCTATGGCTACACCTTC. This sequence encodes CASSQRTYGYTF.